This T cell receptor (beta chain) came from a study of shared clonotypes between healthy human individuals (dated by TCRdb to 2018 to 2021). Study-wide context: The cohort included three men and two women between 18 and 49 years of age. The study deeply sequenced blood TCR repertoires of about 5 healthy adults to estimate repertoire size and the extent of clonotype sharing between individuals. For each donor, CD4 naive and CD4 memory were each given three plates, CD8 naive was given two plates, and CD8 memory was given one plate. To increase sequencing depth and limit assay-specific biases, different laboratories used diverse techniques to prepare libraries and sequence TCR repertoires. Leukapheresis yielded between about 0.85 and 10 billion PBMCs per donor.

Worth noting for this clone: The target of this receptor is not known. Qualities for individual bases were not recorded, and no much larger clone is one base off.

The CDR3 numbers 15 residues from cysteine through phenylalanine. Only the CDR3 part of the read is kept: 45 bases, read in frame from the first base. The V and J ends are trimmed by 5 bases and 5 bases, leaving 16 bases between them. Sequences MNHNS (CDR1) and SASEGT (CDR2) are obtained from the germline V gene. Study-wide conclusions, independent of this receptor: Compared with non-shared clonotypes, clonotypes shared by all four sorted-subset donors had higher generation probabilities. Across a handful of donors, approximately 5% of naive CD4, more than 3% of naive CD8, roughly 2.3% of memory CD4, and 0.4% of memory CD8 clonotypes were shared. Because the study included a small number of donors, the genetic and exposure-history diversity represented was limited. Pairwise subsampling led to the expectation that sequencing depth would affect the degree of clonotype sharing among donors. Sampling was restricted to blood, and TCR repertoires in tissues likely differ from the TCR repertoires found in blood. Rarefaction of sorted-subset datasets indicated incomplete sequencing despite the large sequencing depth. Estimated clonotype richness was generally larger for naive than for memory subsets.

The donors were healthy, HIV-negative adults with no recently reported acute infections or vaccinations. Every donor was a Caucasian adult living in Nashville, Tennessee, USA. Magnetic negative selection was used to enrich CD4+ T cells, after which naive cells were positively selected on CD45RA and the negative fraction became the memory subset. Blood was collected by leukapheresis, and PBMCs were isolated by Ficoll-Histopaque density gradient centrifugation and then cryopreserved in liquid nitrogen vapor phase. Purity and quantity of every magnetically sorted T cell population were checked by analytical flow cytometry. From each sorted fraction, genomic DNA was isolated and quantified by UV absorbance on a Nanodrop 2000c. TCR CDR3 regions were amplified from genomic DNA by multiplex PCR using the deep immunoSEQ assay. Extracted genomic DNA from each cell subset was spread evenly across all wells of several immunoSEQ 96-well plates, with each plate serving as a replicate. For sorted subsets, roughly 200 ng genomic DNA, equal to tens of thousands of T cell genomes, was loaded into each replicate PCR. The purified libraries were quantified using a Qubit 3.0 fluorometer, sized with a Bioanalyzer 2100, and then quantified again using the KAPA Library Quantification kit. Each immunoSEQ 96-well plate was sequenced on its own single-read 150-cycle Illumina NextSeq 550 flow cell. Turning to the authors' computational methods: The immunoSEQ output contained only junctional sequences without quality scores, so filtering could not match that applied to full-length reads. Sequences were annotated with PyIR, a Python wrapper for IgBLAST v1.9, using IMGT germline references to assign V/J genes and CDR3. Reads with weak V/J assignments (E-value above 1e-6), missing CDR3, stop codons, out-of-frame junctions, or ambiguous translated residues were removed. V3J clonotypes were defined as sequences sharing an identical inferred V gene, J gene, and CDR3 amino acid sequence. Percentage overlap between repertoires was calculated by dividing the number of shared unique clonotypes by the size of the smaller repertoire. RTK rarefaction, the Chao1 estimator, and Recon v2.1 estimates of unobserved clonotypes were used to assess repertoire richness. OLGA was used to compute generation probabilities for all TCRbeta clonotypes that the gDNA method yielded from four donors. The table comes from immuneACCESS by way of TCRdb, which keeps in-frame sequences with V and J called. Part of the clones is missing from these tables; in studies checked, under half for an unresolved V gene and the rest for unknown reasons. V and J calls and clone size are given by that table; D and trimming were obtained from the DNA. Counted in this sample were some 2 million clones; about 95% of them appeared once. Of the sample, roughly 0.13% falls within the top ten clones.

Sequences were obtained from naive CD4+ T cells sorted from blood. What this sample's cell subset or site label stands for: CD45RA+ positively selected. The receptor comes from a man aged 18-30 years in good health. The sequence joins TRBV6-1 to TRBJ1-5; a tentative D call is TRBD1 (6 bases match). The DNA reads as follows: TGTGCCAGCAGTTCCCCAAGAGGGGGGTATCAGCCCCAGCATTTT. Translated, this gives CASSSPRGGYQPQHF.